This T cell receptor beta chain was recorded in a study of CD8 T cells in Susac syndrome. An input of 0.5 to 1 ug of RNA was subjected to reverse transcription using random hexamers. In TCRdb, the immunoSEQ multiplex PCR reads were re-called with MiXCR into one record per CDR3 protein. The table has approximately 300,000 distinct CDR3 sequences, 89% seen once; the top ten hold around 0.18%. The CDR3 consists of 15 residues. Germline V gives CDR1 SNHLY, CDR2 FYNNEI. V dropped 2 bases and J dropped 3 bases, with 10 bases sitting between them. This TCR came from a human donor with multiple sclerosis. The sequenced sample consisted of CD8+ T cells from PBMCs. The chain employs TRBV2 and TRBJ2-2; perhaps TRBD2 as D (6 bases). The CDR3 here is CASSEFWGDTGELFF. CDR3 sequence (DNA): TGTGCCAGCAGTGAATTCTGGGGGGACACCGGGGAGCTGTTTTTT.